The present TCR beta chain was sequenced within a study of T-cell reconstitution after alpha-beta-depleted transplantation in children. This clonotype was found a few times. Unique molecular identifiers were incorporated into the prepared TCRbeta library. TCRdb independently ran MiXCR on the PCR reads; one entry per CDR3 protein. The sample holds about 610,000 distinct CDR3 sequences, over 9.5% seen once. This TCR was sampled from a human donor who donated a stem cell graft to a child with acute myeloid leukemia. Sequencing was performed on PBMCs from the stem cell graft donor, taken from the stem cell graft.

The DNA of the CDR3 is TGCAGCGCCCGATCTAACAGGGAGCAGTACTTC. Its translation is CSARSNREQYF. The chain links TRBV29-1 to TRBJ2-7, with D perhaps matching TRBD1 (5 bases). V was cut by 7 bases and J by 7 bases, with 14 bases left in between. The germline V gene encodes CDR1 SQVTM and CDR2 ANQGSEA. This CDR3 comprises 11 residues.